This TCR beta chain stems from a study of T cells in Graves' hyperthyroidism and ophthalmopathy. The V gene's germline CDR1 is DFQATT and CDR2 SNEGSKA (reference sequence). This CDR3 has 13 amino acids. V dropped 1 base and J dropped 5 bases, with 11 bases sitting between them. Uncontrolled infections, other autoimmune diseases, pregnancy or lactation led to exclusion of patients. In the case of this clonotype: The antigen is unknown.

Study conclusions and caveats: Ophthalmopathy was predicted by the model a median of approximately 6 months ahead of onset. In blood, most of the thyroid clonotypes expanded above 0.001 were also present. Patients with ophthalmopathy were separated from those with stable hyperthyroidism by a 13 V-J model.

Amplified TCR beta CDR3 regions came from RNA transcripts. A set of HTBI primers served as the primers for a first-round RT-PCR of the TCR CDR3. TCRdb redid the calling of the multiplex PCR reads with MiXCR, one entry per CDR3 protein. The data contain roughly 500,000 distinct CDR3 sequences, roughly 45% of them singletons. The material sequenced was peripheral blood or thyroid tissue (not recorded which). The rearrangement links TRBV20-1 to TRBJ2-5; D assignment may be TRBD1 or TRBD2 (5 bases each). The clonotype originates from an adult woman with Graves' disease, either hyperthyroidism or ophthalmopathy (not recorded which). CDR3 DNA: TGCAGTGCTAGAGGGGGGACCGGGGAGACCCAGTACTTC. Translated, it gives CSARGGTGETQYF.